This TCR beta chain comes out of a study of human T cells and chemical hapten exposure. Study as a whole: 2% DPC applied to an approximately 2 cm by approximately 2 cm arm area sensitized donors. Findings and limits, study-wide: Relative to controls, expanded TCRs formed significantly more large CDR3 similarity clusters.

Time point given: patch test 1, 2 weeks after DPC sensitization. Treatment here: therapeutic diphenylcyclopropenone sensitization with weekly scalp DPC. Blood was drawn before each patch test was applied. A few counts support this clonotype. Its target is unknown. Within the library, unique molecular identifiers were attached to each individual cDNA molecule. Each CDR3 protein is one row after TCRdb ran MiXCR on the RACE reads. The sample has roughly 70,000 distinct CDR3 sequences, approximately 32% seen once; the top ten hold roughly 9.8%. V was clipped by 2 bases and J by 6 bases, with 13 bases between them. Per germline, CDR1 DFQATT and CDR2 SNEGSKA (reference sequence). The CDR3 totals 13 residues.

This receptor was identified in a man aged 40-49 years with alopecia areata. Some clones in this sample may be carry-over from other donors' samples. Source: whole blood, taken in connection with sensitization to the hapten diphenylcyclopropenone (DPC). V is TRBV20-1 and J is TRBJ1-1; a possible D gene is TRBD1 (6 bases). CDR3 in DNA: TGCAGTGCTAGACGGGGGGCATCGGCTGAAGCTTTCTTT. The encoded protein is CSARRGASAEAFF.